This TCR beta chain was documented in a study of T-cell reconstitution after alpha-beta-depleted transplantation in children. CDR3 length equals 15 residues. The V end was cut by 5 bases, the J end by 0 bases, with 13 bases between. Germline values: CDR1 DFQATT, CDR2 SNEGSKA (reference sequence). The TCRbeta library incorporated unique molecular identifiers. From the PCR reads, TCRdb called clonotypes with MiXCR, one entry per CDR3 protein. The data show approximately 520,000 distinct CDR3 sequences, with approximately 29% seen just once and approximately 2.3% held by the top ten. This clonotype was detected only a few times.

This chain uses TRBV20-1 with TRBJ1-4; D gene ambiguous. The sequenced sample was PBMCs from the stem cell graft donor, obtained from the stem cell graft. The receptor was derived from a human donor who donated a stem cell graft to a child with aplastic anemia. The CDR3 DNA reads TGCAGTGCTCGACCTGCCCCTCCAACTAATGAAAAACTGTTTTTT. It encodes CSARPAPPTNEKLFF.